The 22 T cell receptor beta chains given below trace back to one sample, sequenced in a study of blood T cells in healthy people across ages. The use of a sample-barcoded 5' primer and a J-beta primer mix characterized a second PCR of about 7 to 12 cycles. TCRdb re-called the 5' RACE reads through MiXCR, storing one row per CDR3 protein. This sample has around 800,000 distinct CDR3 sequences; about 59% occur once, and the top ten carry around a quarter. Material for sequencing was blood. Receptors were obtained from a young man in good health.

This clonotype occurred once. V and J are TRBV13 and TRBJ2-7; the match to TRBD1 covers 8 bases. The J segment lost 4 bases and the V segment lost 4 bases, leaving 15 bases of the junction unmatched. The CDR3 extends over 17 amino acids. Germline V gene data show CDR1 as PRHDT and CDR2 as FYEKMQ (reference sequence). The CDR3 reads CASSSTPAGQENYEQYF. The CDR3 DNA reads as TGTGCCAGCAGCTCAACCCCCGCGGGACAGGAAAATTACGAGCAGTACTTC.

This chain uses TRBV7-9 with TRBJ1-4; 7 bases are a match to TRBD1. This CDR3 has 14 residues. The ends lost 4 bases at V and 4 bases at J; junction bases unmatched: 3. Germline V CDR1 and CDR2: SEHNR, FQNEAQ (reference sequence). The CDR3 coding sequence is TGTGCCAGCAGCTCCGGACAGGTTAATGAAAAACTGTTTTTT. This sequence encodes CASSSGQVNEKLFF.

The genes are TRBV20-1 and TRBJ2-3; TRBD2 is a possible D gene (6 bases). The CDR3 runs to 12 residues. V gave up 5 bases and J gave up 3 bases, with 9 bases separating them. CDR1 is DFQATT, CDR2 SNEGSKA, per germline (reference sequence). The CDR3 spells CSAPGDTDTQYF. CDR3 nucleotides: TGCAGTGCTCCGGGGGATACAGATACGCAGTATTTT.

The table lists this clonotype with many counts. The chain couples TRBV4-2 to TRBJ2-4; unclear D gene. Germline assignment: CDR1 LGHNA and CDR2 YNFKEQ. The CDR3 has 16 residues. V dropped 0 bases and J dropped 2 bases, with 11 bases sitting between them. The DNA for the CDR3 is TGTGCCAGCAGCCAAGATCCGGACGGACCCAAAAACATTCAGTACTTC. This gives the protein CASSQDPDGPKNIQYF.

The chain uses TRBV5-1 and TRBJ2-7, with no clear D. From germline, CDR1 is SGHRS and CDR2 YFSETQ. The CDR3 is 11 amino acids. V lost 1 base to trimming and J lost 6 bases, with 5 bases between them. The CDR3 is CASSLFAEQYF. The CDR3 coding sequence is TGCGCCAGCAGCTTGTTTGCCGAGCAGTACTTC.

The V gene is TRBV4-3, the J gene TRBJ1-4; 8 bases line up with TRBD1. The ends lost 3 bases at V and 2 bases at J; junction bases unmatched: 2. The germline V gene encodes CDR1 LGHNA and CDR2 YSLEER. The CDR3 totals 15 residues. In nucleotides, the CDR3 is TGCGCCAGCAGCCACACAGGGGGGACTAATGAAAAACTGTTTTTT. This gives the protein CASSHTGGTNEKLFF.

V usage is TRBV6-2 or TRBV6-3 and J usage is TRBJ2-1, with D possibly TRBD1 on 6 matching bases. Trimming pared 0 bases from V and 8 bases from J, leaving 14 bases between. From germline, CDR1 is MNHEY and CDR2 SVGEGT. The CDR3 is 15 residues long. The CDR3 DNA sequence: TGTGCCAGCAGTTACTCTACAGGGCAGAGCGATGAGCAGTTCTTC. Translation: CASSYSTGQSDEQFF.

CDR3: CASSATSGDEQFF. CDR3 in DNA: TGCGCCAGCAGCGCGACTAGCGGGGATGAGCAGTTCTTC. This chain uses TRBV5-1 with TRBJ2-1, with TRBD2 identical over 11 bases. Trimming cost V 4 bases and J 8 bases; bases outside gene matches: 2. CDR1 is SGHRS and CDR2 is YFSETQ in the germline V gene. The CDR3 is 13 amino acids.

The rearrangement joins TRBV6-5 to TRBJ1-4; perhaps TRBD1 as D (6 bases). This CDR3 comprises 16 residues. Germline-derived CDR1 and CDR2 are MNHEY and SVGAGI. V was shortened by 3 bases and J by 8 bases, with 19 bases between the two germline ends. The CDR3 sequence is CASSYLPGTLNEKLFF. Written as DNA, the CDR3 is TGTGCCAGCAGTTATCTCCCCGGGACATTAAACGAAAAACTGTTTTTT.

The chain's CDR3 is CASSVAGGGTTDTQYF. The CDR3 DNA follows: TGTGCCAGCAGCGTAGCCGGCGGGGGGACCACAGATACGCAGTATTTT. The gene calls are TRBV9 and TRBJ2-3, with 8 bases fitting TRBD2. V dropped 0 bases and J dropped 2; count of bases not matched to a gene: 5. This CDR3 has 16 amino acids. The V gene's germline CDR1 is SGDLS and CDR2 YYNGEE.

The chain has TRBV7-2 and TRBJ2-1, with TRBD2 as a possible D gene (5 bases). Trimming took off 8 bases at V and 9 bases at J, with 14 bases between the two ends. Germline V lookup: CDR1 SGHTA, CDR2 FQGNSA. The CDR3 runs to 12 residues. CDR3 DNA sequence: TGTGCCAGCTGCGTATGGACTTCTGAGCAGTTCTTC. Its translation is CASCVWTSEQFF.

In its sample, this clonotype was seen many times. The CDR3 bases are TGTGCCAGCAGCTTATTTAGCGTAGGTCAAGATACGCAGTATTTT. The encoded protein is CASSLFSVGQDTQYF. V gene TRBV11-3 combines with J gene TRBJ2-3; D is perhaps TRBD2 (5 bases). V lost 2 bases, J lost 5 bases, and 14 bases lay in between. Germline V gives CDR1 SGHNT, CDR2 YENEEA. The CDR3 is made up of 15 amino acids.

The chain has TRBV4-3 and TRBJ1-2, with D possibly being TRBD1 (5 bases). CDR3 length: 14 residues. V lost 0 bases to trimming and J lost 7 bases, with 12 bases between them. Germline CDR1 is LGHNA and CDR2 is YSLEER. CDR3 sequence: CASSQDWGLFGYTF. CDR3 in DNA: TGCGCCAGCAGCCAAGATTGGGGACTGTTTGGCTACACCTTC.

This sequence joins TRBV25-1 and TRBJ1-4; D unclear. The V end was cut by 3 bases, the J end by 4 bases, with 9 bases between. CDR1 is MGHDK, CDR2 SYGVNS, per germline. This CDR3 contains 14 residues. Here the CDR3 DNA reads TGTGCCAGCAGTGAGGGGAGTTTTAATGAAAAACTGTTTTTT. Protein sequence: CASSEGSFNEKLFF.

The J gene is TRBJ1-2, the V gene TRBV10-3; weak D call: TRBD1 (6 bases). The CDR3 spans 14 residues. Germline lookup yields CDR1 ENHRY and CDR2 SYGVKD. V lost 4 bases to trimming and J lost 3 bases, with 12 bases between them. Here the CDR3 DNA reads TGTGCCATCAGTGCAGCTTCAGGGGACTATGGCTACACCTTC. Its translation is CAISAASGDYGYTF.

The chain has TRBV6-2 or TRBV6-3 and TRBJ2-5; the D gene is possibly TRBD1 (5 bases). V was pared by 0 bases and J by 13 bases, with 18 bases between. The germline gives CDR1 MNHEY, CDR2 SVGEGT. The CDR3 has 14 amino acids. Written as DNA, the CDR3 is TGTGCCAGCAGTTACTCGAAGACGGGTACAACAGGGTACTTC. Its translation is CASSYSKTGTTGYF.

The chain has TRBV7-2 and TRBJ2-3; tentatively, D is TRBD2 (7 bases). CDR3 length equals 20 residues. V lost 4 bases and J lost 0, with 26 bases in between. CDR1 SGHTA and CDR2 FQGNSA come from the germline V gene. This CDR3 is CASSSPRGPKRGRSTDTQYF. Here the CDR3 DNA reads TGTGCCAGCAGCTCCCCCAGGGGCCCAAAGCGGGGACGTAGCACAGATACGCAGTATTTT.

The chain employs TRBV12-3 or TRBV12-4 and TRBJ2-5; 9 positions match TRBD1. This CDR3 has 14 amino acids. V shed 2 bases, J shed 5 bases, and the junction held 3 bases outside the gene matches. The CDR3: CASSLFGTGETQYF. CDR3 coding DNA: TGTGCCAGCAGTTTATTCGGGACAGGGGAGACCCAGTACTTC.

In its sample, this clonotype was seen a few times. The chain is built from TRBV12-3 or TRBV12-4 and TRBJ2-1; 7 bases are a match to TRBD1. Trimming at V came to 6 bases and at J to 9 bases, leaving 5 bases not matched to a gene. The CDR3 runs to 12 residues. The CDR3 sequence: CASSKDRREQFF. CDR3 in DNA: TGTGCCAGCAGCAAGGACAGGCGTGAGCAGTTCTTC.

This chain uses TRBV20-1 with TRBJ2-3; D call uncertain. This CDR3 is built from 14 residues. CDR1 is DFQATT and CDR2 is SNEGSKA in the germline V gene (reference sequence). V was trimmed by 0 bases and J by 2 bases, leaving 9 bases between them. In DNA, the CDR3 is TGCAGTGCTAGAGATACAAGTTACACAGATACGCAGTATTTT. It encodes CSARDTSYTDTQYF.

The chain combines TRBV29-1 with TRBJ2-7, with D maybe TRBD2 (5 bases). Germline CDR1 SQVTM, CDR2 ANQGSEA. The CDR3 runs 15 residues. V lost 1 base and J 0 bases, leaving 13 bases between the germline ends. CDR3 loop: CSVEAVGAGSYEQYF. CDR3 coding DNA: TGCAGCGTTGAAGCGGTGGGAGCTGGCTCCTACGAGCAGTACTTC.

This clonotype appeared a few times. The J gene is TRBJ2-6, the V gene TRBV4-3, with 8 bases identical to TRBD1. CDR3 length: 17 residues. V gave up 1 base and J gave up 0 bases; unmatched junction bases: 2. Looked up from germline, CDR1 is LGHNA and CDR2 is YSLEER. The CDR3 sequence is CASSQGTGISGANVLTF. The CDR3 bases are TGCGCCAGCAGCCAAGGGACAGGGATCTCTGGGGCCAACGTCCTGACTTTC.